Sequencing of this TCR beta chain was carried out in a study of T cell responses to AZD1222 COVID-19 vaccine. Details on this clone: Its antigen is not known.

Study-level points and caveats: Recipients of AZD1222 seropositive at baseline numbered only five or six. Researchers took repertoire samples only after the peak T cell response had come.

The assay was immunoSEQ multiplex PCR, and TCRdb's table has in-frame clones only and misses some. The data hold around 150,000 clones, with 70% to 90% observed a single time. This specimen was peripheral blood, taken on day 0 of AZD1222 vaccination. The receptor's source is an adult in good health.

As DNA, the CDR3 is TGTGCCACCAGCAGAGATAAGGGGACTCGAAACACCGGGGAGCTGTTTTTT. Residues: CATSRDKGTRNTGELFF. The rearrangement uses TRBV15 and TRBJ2-2, with TRBD2 as a possible D gene (6 bases). V was cut by 0 bases and J by 2 bases, with 13 bases left in between. This CDR3 has 17 residues. Germline assignment: CDR1 LNHNV and CDR2 YYDKDF (reference sequence). Supplemented by reference TRBV15 and TRBJ2-2, the full variable domain reads DAMVIQNPRYQVTQFGKPVTLSCSQTLNHNVMYWYQQKSSQAPKLLFHYYDKDFNNEADTPDNFQSRRPNTSFCFLDIRSPGLGDTAMYLCATSRDKGTRNTGELFFGEGSRLTVL.